This T cell receptor (beta chain) stems from a study of monozygotic twins with inflammatory bowel disease. The CDR3 length is 14 residues. Germline V gene data show CDR1 as SGHTA and CDR2 as FQGNSA. One entry per CDR3 protein, without DNA, is what TCRdb gives after re-calling the 5' RACE reads. This repertoire includes 200,000 to 250,000 distinct CDR3 sequences. Regarding the study as a whole: Healthy co-twins showed greater TCRbeta diversity (inverse Simpson) than IBD patients.

A remark on this clonotype: What it binds is unknown.

Sequenced input: blood. The clonotype was recovered from a human donor with ulcerative colitis or Crohn's disease, or a healthy co-twin of an affected twin (not recorded which). The chain carries TRBV7-2 and TRBJ2-1; absent DNA, TCRdb's TRBD2 call cannot be checked. CDR3 in amino acids: CASSSRLAEDEQFF.